This entry describes one T cell receptor beta chain. The CDR3 length is 18 residues. Germline-derived CDR1 and CDR2 are SGHTA and FQGNSA. V was clipped by 1 base and J by 1 base, with 19 bases between them. The sample belongs to a study of blood T cell repertoires in COVID-19. The assay was immunoSEQ multiplex PCR, and TCRdb's table has in-frame clones only and misses some. This sample has about 150,000 clones; roughly nine tenths occur once, and the top ten carry more than 2%. Material: peripheral blood. This rearrangement joins TRBV7-2 to TRBJ2-5; D is perhaps TRBD1 (6 bases). The sequence was obtained from an older woman with acute or convalescent COVID-19. The CDR3 bases are TGTGCCAGCAGCTTAGTGAGCAGGGGCGCCCCACTCCAAGAGACCCAGTACTTC. Translating it yields CASSLVSRGAPLQETQYF.